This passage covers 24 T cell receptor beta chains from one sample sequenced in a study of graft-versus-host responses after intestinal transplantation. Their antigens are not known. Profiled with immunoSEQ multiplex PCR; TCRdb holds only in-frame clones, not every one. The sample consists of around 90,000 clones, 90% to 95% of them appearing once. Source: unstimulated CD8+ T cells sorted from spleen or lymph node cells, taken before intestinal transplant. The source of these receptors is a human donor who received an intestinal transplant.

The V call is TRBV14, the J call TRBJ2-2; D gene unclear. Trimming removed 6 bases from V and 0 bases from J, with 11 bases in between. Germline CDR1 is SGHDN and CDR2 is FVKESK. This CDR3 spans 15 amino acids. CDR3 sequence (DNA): TGTGCCAGCAGACAATCAGTGACGAACACCGGGGAGCTGTTTTTT. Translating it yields CASRQSVTNTGELFF.

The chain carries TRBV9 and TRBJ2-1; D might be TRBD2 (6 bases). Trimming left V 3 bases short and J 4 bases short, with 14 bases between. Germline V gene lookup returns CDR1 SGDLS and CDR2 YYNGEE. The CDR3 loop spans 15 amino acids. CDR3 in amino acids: CASSGGTASYNEQFF. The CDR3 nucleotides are TGTGCCAGCAGCGGTGGGACTGCATCATACAATGAGCAGTTCTTC.

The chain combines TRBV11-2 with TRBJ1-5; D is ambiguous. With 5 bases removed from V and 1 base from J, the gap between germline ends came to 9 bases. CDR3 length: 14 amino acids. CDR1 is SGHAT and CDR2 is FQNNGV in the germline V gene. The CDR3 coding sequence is TGTGCCAGCAGCCCCCGGGTGAGCAATCAGCCCCAGCATTTT. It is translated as CASSPRVSNQPQHF.

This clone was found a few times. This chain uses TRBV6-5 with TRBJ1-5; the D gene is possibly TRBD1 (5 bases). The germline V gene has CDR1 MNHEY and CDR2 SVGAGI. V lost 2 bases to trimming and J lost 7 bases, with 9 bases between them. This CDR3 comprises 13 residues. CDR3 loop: CASSYRGFQPQHF. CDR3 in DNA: TGTGCCAGCAGTTACAGGGGATTCCAGCCCCAGCATTTT.

The CDR3 spells CASSKRGYTF. CDR3 DNA sequence: TGTGCCAGCAGCAAACGGGGCTACACCTTC. The chain recombines TRBV21-1 with TRBJ1-2. TRBV21-1 is designated a pseudogene. The CDR3 contains 10 residues.

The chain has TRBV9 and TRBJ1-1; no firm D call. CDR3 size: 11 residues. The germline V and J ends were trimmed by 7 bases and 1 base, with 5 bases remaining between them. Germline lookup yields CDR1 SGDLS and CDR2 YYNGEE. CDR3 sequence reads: CASSGNTEAFF. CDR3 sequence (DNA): TGTGCCAGCTCGGGGAACACTGAAGCTTTCTTT.

In DNA form, the CDR3 reads TGCGCCAGCAGCTGGACGACAGGGGGGAATTCACCCCTCCACTTT. Translation gives CASSWTTGGNSPLHF. The rearrangement links TRBV5-1 to TRBJ1-6; 9 positions agree with TRBD1. The CDR3 totals 15 residues. The V segment lost 3 bases and the J segment 7 bases; nucleotides outside the gene matches: 5. Germline-derived CDR1 and CDR2 are SGHRS and YFSETQ.

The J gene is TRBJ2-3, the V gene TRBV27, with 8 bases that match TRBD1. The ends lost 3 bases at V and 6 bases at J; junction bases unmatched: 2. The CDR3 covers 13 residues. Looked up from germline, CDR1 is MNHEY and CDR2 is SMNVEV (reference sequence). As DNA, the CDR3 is TGTGCCAGCAGTTTGGACAGGGCGGATACGCAGTATTTT. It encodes CASSLDRADTQYF.

CDR3 region: CASRSGGSNTEAFF. CDR3 in DNA: TGTGCCAGCCGTTCCGGGGGGTCAAACACTGAAGCTTTCTTT. The gene calls are TRBV6-1 and TRBJ1-1, with a tentative D call TRBD1 (5 bases). Germline V gene lookup returns CDR1 MNHNS and CDR2 SASEGT. The CDR3 is 14 residues long. V was cut by 8 bases and J by 2 bases, with 15 bases left in between.

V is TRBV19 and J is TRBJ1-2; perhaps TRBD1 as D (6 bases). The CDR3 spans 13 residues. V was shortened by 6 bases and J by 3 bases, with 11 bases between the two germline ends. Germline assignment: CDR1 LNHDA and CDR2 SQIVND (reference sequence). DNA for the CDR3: TGTGCCAGTAGCCGAAACAGGGACTATGGCTACACCTTC. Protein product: CASSRNRDYGYTF.

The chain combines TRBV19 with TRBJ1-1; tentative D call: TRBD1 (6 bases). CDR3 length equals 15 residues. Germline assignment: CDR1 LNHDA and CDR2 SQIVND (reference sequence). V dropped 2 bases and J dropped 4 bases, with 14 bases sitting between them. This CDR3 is CASSIWGGAGTEAFF. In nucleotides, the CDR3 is TGTGCCAGTAGTATATGGGGGGGCGCGGGCACTGAAGCTTTCTTT.

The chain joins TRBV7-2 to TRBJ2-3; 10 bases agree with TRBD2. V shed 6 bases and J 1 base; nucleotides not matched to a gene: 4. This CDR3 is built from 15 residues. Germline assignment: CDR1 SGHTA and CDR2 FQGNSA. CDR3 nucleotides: TGTGCCAGCAGTTCGAGCGGGGGGGGCACAGATACGCAGTATTTT. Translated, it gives CASSSSGGGTDTQYF.

CDR3 in DNA: TGTGCCAGCAGCTCAGAGATGGGCTTGGATGATACGCAGTATTTT. Translating gives CASSSEMGLDDTQYF. The chain joins TRBV5-6 to TRBJ2-3; no definite D call. V was trimmed by 3 bases and J by 6 bases, leaving 17 bases between them. CDR3 length equals 15 residues. In germline, CDR1 is SGHDT, CDR2 YYEEEE.

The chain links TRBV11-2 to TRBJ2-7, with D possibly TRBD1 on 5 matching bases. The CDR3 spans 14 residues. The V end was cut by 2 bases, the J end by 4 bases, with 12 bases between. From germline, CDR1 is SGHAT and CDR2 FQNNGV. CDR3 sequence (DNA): TGTGCCAGCAGCTTAATGGCAGGGAAGTACGAGCAGTACTTC. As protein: CASSLMAGKYEQYF.

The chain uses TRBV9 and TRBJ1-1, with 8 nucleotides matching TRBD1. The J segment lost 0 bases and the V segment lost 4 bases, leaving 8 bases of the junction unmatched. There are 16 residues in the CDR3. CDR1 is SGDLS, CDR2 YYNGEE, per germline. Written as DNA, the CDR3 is TGTGCCAGCAGCCCGGGGACAGGCTTCATGAACACTGAAGCTTTCTTT. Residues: CASSPGTGFMNTEAFF.

DNA of the CDR3: TGTGCCAGCGTTTTGTCTTCGGGGTACACTGAAGCTTTCTTT. This gives the protein CASVLSSGYTEAFF. The V gene is TRBV5-6, the J gene TRBJ1-1, with no clear D. Germline V gives CDR1 SGHDT, CDR2 YYEEEE. Between the trimmed V and J ends, which lost 7 bases and 3 bases, there was a span of 16 bases. The CDR3 is made up of 14 amino acids.

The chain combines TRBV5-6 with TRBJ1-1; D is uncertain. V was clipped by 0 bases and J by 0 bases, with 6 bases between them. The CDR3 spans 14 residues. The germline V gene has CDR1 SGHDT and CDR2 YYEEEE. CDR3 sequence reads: CASSLAGMNTEAFF. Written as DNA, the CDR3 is TGTGCCAGCAGCTTGGCGGGAATGAACACTGAAGCTTTCTTT.

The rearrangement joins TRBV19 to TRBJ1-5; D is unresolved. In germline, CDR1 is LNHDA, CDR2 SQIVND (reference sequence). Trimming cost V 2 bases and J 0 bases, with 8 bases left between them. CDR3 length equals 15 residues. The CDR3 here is CASSISQNSNQPQHF. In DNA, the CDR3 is TGTGCCAGTAGTATATCCCAGAATAGCAATCAGCCCCAGCATTTT.

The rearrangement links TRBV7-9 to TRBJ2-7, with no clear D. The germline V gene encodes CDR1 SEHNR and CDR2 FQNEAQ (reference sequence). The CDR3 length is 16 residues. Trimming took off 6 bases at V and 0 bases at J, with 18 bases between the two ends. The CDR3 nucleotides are TGTGCCAGCAGTTCGTCCGACAAATCCTACTCCTACGAGCAGTACTTC. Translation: CASSSSDKSYSYEQYF.

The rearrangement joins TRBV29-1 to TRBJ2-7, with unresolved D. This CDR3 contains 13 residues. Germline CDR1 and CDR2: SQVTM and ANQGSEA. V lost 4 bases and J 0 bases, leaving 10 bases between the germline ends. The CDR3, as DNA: TGCAGCGTTGTTGGCAGGAACTCCTACGAGCAGTACTTC. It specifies CSVVGRNSYEQYF.

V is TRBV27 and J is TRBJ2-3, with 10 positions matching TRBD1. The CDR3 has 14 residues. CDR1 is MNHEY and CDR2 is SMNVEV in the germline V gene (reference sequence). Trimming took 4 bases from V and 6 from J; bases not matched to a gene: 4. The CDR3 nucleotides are TGTGCCAGCAGTTCCTGGACAGGGGGGGATACGCAGTATTTT. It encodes CASSSWTGGDTQYF.

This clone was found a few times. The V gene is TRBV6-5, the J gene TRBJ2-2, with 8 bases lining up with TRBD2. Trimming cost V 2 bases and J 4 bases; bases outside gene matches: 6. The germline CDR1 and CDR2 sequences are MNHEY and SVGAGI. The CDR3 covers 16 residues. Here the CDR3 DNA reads TGTGCCAGCAGTTACATAGCCCTAGCGGGCACCGGGGAGCTGTTTTTT. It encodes CASSYIALAGTGELFF.

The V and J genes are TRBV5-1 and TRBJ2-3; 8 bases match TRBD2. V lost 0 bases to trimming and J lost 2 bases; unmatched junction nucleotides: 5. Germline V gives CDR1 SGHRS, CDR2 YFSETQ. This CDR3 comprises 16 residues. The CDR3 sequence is CASSLDLAGLTDTQYF. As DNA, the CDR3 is TGCGCCAGCAGCTTGGACCTAGCGGGCCTCACAGATACGCAGTATTTT.

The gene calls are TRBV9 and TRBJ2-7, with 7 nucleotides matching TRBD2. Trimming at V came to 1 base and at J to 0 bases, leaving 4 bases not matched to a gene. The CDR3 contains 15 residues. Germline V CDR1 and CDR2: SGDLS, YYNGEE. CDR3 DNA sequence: TGTGCCAGCAGCGTAACCGGGGGGAACTCCTACGAGCAGTACTTC. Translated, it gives CASSVTGGNSYEQYF.